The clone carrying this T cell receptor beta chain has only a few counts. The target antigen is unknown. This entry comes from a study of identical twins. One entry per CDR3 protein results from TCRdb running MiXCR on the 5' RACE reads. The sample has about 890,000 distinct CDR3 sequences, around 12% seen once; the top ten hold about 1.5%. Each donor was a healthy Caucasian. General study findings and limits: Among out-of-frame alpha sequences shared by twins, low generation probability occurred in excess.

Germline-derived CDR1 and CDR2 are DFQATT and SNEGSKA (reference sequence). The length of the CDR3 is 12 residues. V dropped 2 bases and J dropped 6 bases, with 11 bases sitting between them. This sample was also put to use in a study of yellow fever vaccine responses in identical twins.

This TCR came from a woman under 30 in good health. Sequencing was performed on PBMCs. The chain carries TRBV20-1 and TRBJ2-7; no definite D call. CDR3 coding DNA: TGCAGTGCTAGATCCCCCTGGGTCGAGCAGTACTTC. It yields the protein CSARSPWVEQYF.